A selection of T cell receptor beta chains follows, all from one sample in a study of CD8 T cells in Susac syndrome. TCRdb reprocessed the immunoSEQ multiplex PCR reads via MiXCR and lists one record per CDR3 protein. The table includes approximately 150,000 distinct CDR3 sequences, 90% to 96% detected once. The sequenced sample was CD4+ T cells from PBMCs. All receptors derive from a human donor with Susac syndrome. Each CDR3 is given with its conserved first and last residue. A D gene is named only where the DNA matches it firmly. Clone size is not always given. Where it is, it says once, few, many or a class for expanded clones.

v_call	d_call	j_call	clone_size	cdr3_nt	cdr3_aa
TRBV5-1	-	TRBJ1-1	once	TGCGCCAGCAGCTTGGTGGCAGTAGGACGGACTGAAGCTTTCTTT	CASSLVAVGRTEAFF
TRBV24-1	TRBD1	TRBJ1-3	-	TGTGCCACCAGTGATTTGCGATACCCCGCCGGGACAGGAGGGAGAAACACCATATATTTT	CATSDLRYPAGTGGRNTIYF
TRBV29-1	-	TRBJ2-7	-	TGCAGCGTTGAGTCAGACTACGAGCAGTACTTC	CSVESDYEQYF
TRBV29-1	-	TRBJ2-3	-	TGCAGCGTTTTGTTGGTAGGCGCAGATACGCAGTATTTT	CSVLLVGADTQYF
TRBV28	TRBD1	TRBJ2-7	-	TGTGCCAGCAGTCGGCCGGGACAGGGGGCGGCTGAGCAGTACTTC	CASSRPGQGAAEQYF
TRBV11-2	-	TRBJ2-7	-	TGTGCCAGCAGCCTCAGGGAATACGGGTCCTACGAGCAGTACTTC	CASSLREYGSYEQYF
TRBV10-3	-	TRBJ1-2	-	TGTGCCATCAGTGGCCAGGGCCGTGACACCTTC	CAISGQGRDTF
TRBV12-3/TRBV12-4	-	TRBJ1-6	-	TGTGCCAGCAGCCTGGGGGGGGCCCTCCACTTT	CASSLGGALHF
TRBV29-1	-	TRBJ2-7	-	TGCAGCGTTGCTAATCAGAGGTCCTACGAGCAGTACTTC	CSVANQRSYEQYF
TRBV4-2	-	TRBJ1-5	-	TGTGCCAGCAGCCAAGATCACGCGTCTGAACAGCCCCAGCATTTT	CASSQDHASEQPQHF
TRBV29-1	-	TRBJ2-3	once	TGCAGCGTTCGCCGAGGGGGCGGGGGTGGAGATACGCAGTATTTT	CSVRRGGGGGDTQYF
TRBV7-8	TRBD1	TRBJ2-6	-	TGTGCCAGCAGCTTCAGGGACAGGGTTTCCGGGGCCAACGTCCTGACTTTC	CASSFRDRVSGANVLTF
TRBV20-1	-	TRBJ2-3	-	TGCAGTGCTAGGAGCGACTCCGGTGGAACAGATACGCAGTATTTT	CSARSDSGGTDTQYF
TRBV6-6	-	TRBJ2-7	-	TGTGCCAGCAGTTACTCCGACATAAACTACGAGCAGTACTTC	CASSYSDINYEQYF
TRBV29-1	TRBD1	TRBJ2-5	-	TGCAGCGTTGTTGTCGGACAGGTCAACCAGTACTTC	CSVVVGQVNQYF
TRBV10-2	TRBD2	TRBJ2-2	-	TGCGCCAGCGGAACTAGCGCCGGGGAGCTGTTTTTT	CASGTSAGELFF
TRBV4-2	TRBD2	TRBJ2-3	once	TGTGCCAGCAGCCCTAAAGAGGAAGGACTAGCGTATGCAGATACGCAGTATTTT	CASSPKEEGLAYADTQYF
TRBV6-1	TRBD1	TRBJ1-1	-	TGTGCCAGCAGCCGGGACAGGGCGGCGAACACTGAAGCTTTCTTT	CASSRDRAANTEAFF
TRBV27	-	TRBJ2-1	-	TGTGCCAGCAGTTTTGAGACCCCCTCCTACAATGAGCAGTTCTTC	CASSFETPSYNEQFF
TRBV18	-	TRBJ1-5	-	TGTGCCAGCTCACCACTTGGACAGAAGAATCAGCCCCAGCATTTT	CASSPLGQKNQPQHF
TRBV29-1	TRBD1	TRBJ1-2	-	TGCAGCGCAAGACAGGGTATCTATGGCTACACCTTC	CSARQGIYGYTF
TRBV29-1	TRBD2	TRBJ2-3	-	TGCAGCCTAGCGGGAGCAGTCACAGATACGCAGTATTTT	CSLAGAVTDTQYF
TRBV7-8	-	TRBJ1-1	-	TGTGCCAGCAGCTTAGCGGGGGTTGGAGCTGGGAATGAAGCTTTCTTT	CASSLAGVGAGNEAFF
TRBV9	TRBD1	TRBJ2-4	-	TGTGCCAGCAGCCCTAGACCGGGACAGGGAGGCATTCAGTACTTC	CASSPRPGQGGIQYF
TRBV5-6	-	TRBJ2-6	-	TGTGCCAGCAGCTTGGCACCCCGAGGGTCTGGGGCCAACGTCCTGACTTTC	CASSLAPRGSGANVLTF
TRBV20-1	-	TRBJ2-1	-	TGCAGTGCTAGAGCGGGGAGCTCCTACAATGAGCAGTTCTTC	CSARAGSSYNEQFF
TRBV6-2/TRBV6-3	-	TRBJ2-1	-	TGTGCCAGCAGTTACCCAGACTGGACCGGGGGGCAGTTCTTC	CASSYPDWTGGQFF
TRBV29-1	TRBD1	TRBJ2-1	-	TGCAGCGTTGCGCAAGGGACAGGGGAGGCTGAGCAGTTCTTC	CSVAQGTGEAEQFF
TRBV11-2	-	TRBJ1-1	-	TGTGCCAGCAGCTTAGCCGGACTGGGCACTGAAGCTTTCTTT	CASSLAGLGTEAFF
TRBV24-1	-	TRBJ2-5	-	TGTGCCATCGGGGGTGGGAGGAGCCTGGGCGAGACCCAGTACTTC	CAIGGGRSLGETQYF
TRBV3-1	-	TRBJ2-3	-	TGTGCCAGCAGCCTCGGAAAAGGCGGTACGCAGTATTTT	CASSLGKGGTQYF
TRBV13	-	TRBJ1-2	-	TGTGCCAGCAGCTTATATTCGGGAGGTGGCTACACCTTC	CASSLYSGGGYTF
TRBV9	-	TRBJ2-3	-	TGTGCCAGCAGCGTACAACACCTCACAGATACGCAGTATTTT	CASSVQHLTDTQYF
TRBV12-3/TRBV12-4	-	TRBJ2-6	-	TGTGCCAGCACCGATTGGGGGGCCTTTGGATCTGGGGCCAACGTCCTGACTTTC	CASTDWGAFGSGANVLTF
TRBV29-1	TRBD1	TRBJ1-2	few	TGCAGCGTTGCGACAGGGGGTTACGGCTACACCTTC	CSVATGGYGYTF
TRBV28	TRBD2	TRBJ2-5	-	TGTGCCAGCGCCCGGTGGACTAGCGCTAGCCTAGAGACCCAGTACTTC	CASARWTSASLETQYF
TRBV20-1	-	TRBJ1-5	-	TGCAGTGCTAGAGATCCACGAGAGGGAGGTGGTAATCAGCCCCAGCATTTT	CSARDPREGGGNQPQHF
TRBV3-1	TRBD1	TRBJ1-2	-	TGTGCCAGCAGCCCGATGAGGACAGGACCCTATGGCTACACCTTC	CASSPMRTGPYGYTF
TRBV20-1	-	TRBJ2-5	-	TGCAGTGCTAGGGACTGGCAAGAGACCCAGTACTTC	CSARDWQETQYF
TRBV18	-	TRBJ2-5	-	TGTGCCAGCTCACCCGACCAAGAGACCCAGTACTTC	CASSPDQETQYF
TRBV2	-	TRBJ2-7	-	TGTGCCAGCACTTCCTTGCCCTACGAGCAGTACTTC	CASTSLPYEQYF
TRBV20-1	-	TRBJ2-1	-	TGCAGTGCTAGAAGGCAGGGTAATGAGCAGTTCTTC	CSARRQGNEQFF
TRBV7-9	-	TRBJ2-7	-	TGTGCCAGCAGCTCACACGGTAGGGGGTTATCCTACGAGCAGTACTTC	CASSSHGRGLSYEQYF
TRBV28	TRBD2	TRBJ2-3	-	TGTGCCAGCAACTATGATCTAGCGGGAGGGACCAGAGGGAATACGCAGTATTTT	CASNYDLAGGTRGNTQYF